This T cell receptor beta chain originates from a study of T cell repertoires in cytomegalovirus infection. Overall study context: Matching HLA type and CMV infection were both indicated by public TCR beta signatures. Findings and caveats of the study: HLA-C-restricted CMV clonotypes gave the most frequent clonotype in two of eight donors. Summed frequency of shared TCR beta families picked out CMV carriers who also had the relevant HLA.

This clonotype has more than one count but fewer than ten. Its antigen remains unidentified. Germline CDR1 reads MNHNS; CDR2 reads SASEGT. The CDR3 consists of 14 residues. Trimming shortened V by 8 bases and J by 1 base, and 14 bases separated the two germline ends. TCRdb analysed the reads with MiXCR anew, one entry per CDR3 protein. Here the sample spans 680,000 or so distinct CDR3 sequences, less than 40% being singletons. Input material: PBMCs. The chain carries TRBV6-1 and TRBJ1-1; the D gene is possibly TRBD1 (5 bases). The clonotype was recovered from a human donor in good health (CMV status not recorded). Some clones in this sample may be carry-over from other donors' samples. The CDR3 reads CASDPGLRNTEAFF. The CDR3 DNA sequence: TGTGCCAGCGATCCGGGACTCAGGAACACTGAAGCTTTCTTT.